This T cell receptor (beta chain) derives from a study of blood T cell repertoires in COVID-19. Study processing details: Amplifying reference gene primers gave estimates of nucleated cell counts. The protocol was immunoSEQ multiplex PCR, while the TCRdb copy is restricted to in-frame clones and leaves out a portion. That table gives V, J and clone size, and the DNA gave D and trimming. The data contain 150,000 or so clones, over 75% of them singletons. The CDR3 has 17 amino acids. The V segment lost 0 bases and the J segment 0 bases; nucleotides outside the gene matches: 6. CDR1 is SGHRS, CDR2 YFSETQ, per germline.

Specimen: peripheral blood. The rearrangement links TRBV5-1 to TRBJ2-4; 7 nucleotides align to TRBD2. The clonotype was recovered from a human donor in a cohort sampled during active COVID-19. The CDR3 loop is CASSLDGEGLAKNIQYF. The DNA of the CDR3 is TGCGCCAGCAGCTTGGACGGGGAGGGATTAGCCAAAAACATTCAGTACTTC.